This T cell receptor beta chain was found in a study of blood T cell repertoires in COVID-19. Study details: The United States, Italy and Spain provided the acute and convalescent COVID-19 samples. T cells, B-cell-depleted T cells, or PBMCs provided the cDNA or gDNA that served as material.

V was cut by 5 bases and J by 3 bases, with 11 bases left in between. The CDR3 has 13 amino acids. The germline CDR1 and CDR2 sequences are MDHEN and SYDVKM. Authors' processing steps: From reference gene primer amplification, estimates of nucleated cell counts were derived. The table came from immunoSEQ multiplex PCR; TCRdb's copy has only in-frame clones and leaves some out. That table supplies the V and J calls and clone size; D and trimming were determined from the DNA. Here the sample spans about 73,000 clones, roughly 79% being singletons. The sequenced material came from peripheral blood. The rearrangement links TRBV28 to TRBJ2-7; no clear D gene. The clonotype comes from a woman in her 70s with acute or convalescent COVID-19. CDR3 nucleotide sequence: TGTGCCAGCAGTCTCCAGGCGCACTACGAGCAGTACTTC. Translated, it gives CASSLQAHYEQYF. Full variable domain (outside the CDR3, taken from reference TRBV28 and TRBJ2-7): DVKVTQSSRYLVKRTGEKVFLECVQDMDHENMFWYRQDPGLGLRLIYFSYDVKMKEKGDIPEGYSVSREKKERFSLILESASTNQTSMYLCASSLQAHYEQYFGPGTRLTVT.